These 28 T cell receptor beta chains came from one sample sequenced in a study of blood T cell repertoires in COVID-19. TCRdb's table, derived via immunoSEQ multiplex PCR, lists solely in-frame clones and lacks some. The sample holds around 220,000 clones, around 80% seen once. Sequencing used peripheral blood. Receptors originate from a woman aged 80 or over with COVID-19, enrolled during active disease.

The V call is TRBV10-3, the J call TRBJ1-1; TRBD1 might be the D (5 bases). The germline V gene encodes CDR1 ENHRY and CDR2 SYGVKD. CDR3 size: 14 residues. V was shortened by 3 bases and J by 4 bases, with 12 bases between the two germline ends. The CDR3 region is CAISDSGPVTEAFF. The CDR3 DNA reads as TGTGCCATCAGTGATTCAGGGCCGGTCACTGAAGCTTTCTTT.

The J gene is TRBJ1-6, the V gene TRBV27; 10 bases fit TRBD1. The CDR3 consists of 16 residues. Looked up from germline, CDR1 is MNHEY and CDR2 is SMNVEV (reference sequence). V lost 5 bases and J lost 9; bases outside the gene matches: 10. This chain's CDR3 is CASSATTGGIFSPLHF. The CDR3 bases are TGTGCCAGCAGTGCGACGACAGGGGGCATCTTTTCACCCCTCCACTTT.

The rearrangement uses TRBV9 and TRBJ1-1; tentative D call: TRBD1 (6 bases). Germline loops: CDR1 SGDLS, CDR2 YYNGEE. Trimming took off 4 bases at V and 0 bases at J, with 7 bases between the two ends. CDR3 length equals 13 residues. CDR3 sequence: CASSRDMNTEAFF. Here the CDR3 DNA reads TGTGCCAGCAGCAGGGACATGAACACTGAAGCTTTCTTT.

V gene TRBV2 combines with J gene TRBJ2-4, with 7 bases matching TRBD1. This CDR3 region has 14 residues. The germline gives CDR1 SNHLY, CDR2 FYNNEI. V lost 4 bases, J lost 4 bases, and 4 bases stayed unmatched. As DNA, the CDR3 is TGTGCCAGCAGTGCGGGACAGTGGAAAAACATTCAGTACTTC. This codes for CASSAGQWKNIQYF.

V usage is TRBV15 and J usage is TRBJ2-1; TRBD1 agrees at 9 bases. The germline V gene encodes CDR1 LNHNV and CDR2 YYDKDF (reference sequence). The CDR3 loop spans 16 amino acids. Trimming removed 4 bases from V and 1 base from J; junction bases left unmatched: 5. The CDR3 nucleotides are TGTGCCACCAGCACGCAGACAGGGGGGTCCTACAATGAGCAGTTCTTC. It specifies CATSTQTGGSYNEQFF.

This clone has a handful of counts. This chain links TRBV6-4 with TRBJ1-5; maybe TRBD1 (6 bases). Trimming left V 5 bases short and J 7 bases short, with 15 bases between. The CDR3 contains 14 residues. Looked up from germline, CDR1 is MRHNA and CDR2 is SNTAGT. CDR3 DNA sequence: TGTGCCAGCAGTCCAGAGGGGGTAGGGCAGCCCCAGCATTTT. Translation: CASSPEGVGQPQHF.

The chain employs TRBV3-1 (or the pseudogene TRBV3-2) and TRBJ2-3; D possibly corresponds to TRBD2 (6 bases). V was clipped by 4 bases and J by 0 bases, with 11 bases between them. Germline values: CDR1 LGHDT, CDR2 YNNKEL (reference sequence). This CDR3 contains 15 residues. The CDR3 bases are TGTGCCAGCAGCCCGGGACTGGGTAGCACAGATACGCAGTATTTT. This sequence encodes CASSPGLGSTDTQYF.

The rearrangement joins TRBV6-6 to TRBJ1-5, with 7 bases that match TRBD1. Trimming at V came to 6 bases and at J to 4 bases, leaving 12 bases not matched to a gene. The CDR3 extends over 16 amino acids. The germline CDR1 and CDR2 sequences are MNHNY and SVGAGI (reference sequence). The CDR3 region has the DNA TGTGCCAGCAGGGCTTCTTCCGGGACAGATAATCAGCCCCAGCATTTT. It encodes CASRASSGTDNQPQHF.

The chain recombines TRBV6-4 with TRBJ2-3; TRBD2 might be the D (6 bases). In germline, CDR1 is MRHNA, CDR2 SNTAGT. The V end lost 4 bases, the J end lost 2 bases, and 13 bases lay between the germline ends. The CDR3 is 15 residues long. CDR3 DNA sequence: TGTGCCAGCAGTGCTAGGGCTAGCGCCACAGATACGCAGTATTTT. The encoded protein is CASSARASATDTQYF.

The chain uses TRBV2 and TRBJ2-2; TRBD2 agrees at 8 bases. Germline lookup yields CDR1 SNHLY and CDR2 FYNNEI. The CDR3 totals 14 residues. V lost 7 bases, J lost 5 bases, and 6 bases stayed unmatched. Here the CDR3 reads CASTPSGGTGELFF. As DNA, the CDR3 is TGTGCCAGCACCCCCTCGGGAGGGACCGGGGAGCTGTTTTTT. Complete variable domain (other parts from reference TRBV2 and TRBJ2-2): EPEVTQTPSHQVTQMGQEVILRCVPISNHLYFYWYRQILGQKVEFLVSFYNNEISEKSEIFDDQFSVERPDGSNFTLKIRSTKLEDSAMYFCASTPSGGTGELFFGEGSRLTVL.

The CDR3 DNA sequence: TGTGCCAGCAGCTTAGACCGCACTGAAGCTTTCTTT. Protein sequence: CASSLDRTEAFF. This chain uses TRBV11-2 with TRBJ1-1; no firm D call. Germline-derived CDR1 and CDR2 are SGHAT and FQNNGV. The CDR3 runs 12 residues. Trimming shortened V by 0 bases and J by 4 bases, and 3 bases separated the two germline ends.

This clone has a handful of counts. This rearrangement joins TRBV2 to TRBJ2-5; TRBD2 matches 7 bases. V shed 8 bases, J shed 2 bases, and the junction held 8 bases outside the gene matches. Germline V gene data show CDR1 as SNHLY and CDR2 as FYNNEI. This CDR3 comprises 14 residues. CDR3: CASFGPGGQETQYF. In DNA form, the CDR3 reads TGTGCCAGCTTCGGCCCGGGAGGTCAAGAGACCCAGTACTTC. Variable domain in full (rest from reference TRBV2 and TRBJ2-5): EPEVTQTPSHQVTQMGQEVILRCVPISNHLYFYWYRQILGQKVEFLVSFYNNEISEKSEIFDDQFSVERPDGSNFTLKIRSTKLEDSAMYFCASFGPGGQETQYFGPGTRLLVL.

The rearrangement uses TRBV6-6 and TRBJ2-7; D is perhaps TRBD2 (5 bases). The CDR3 consists of 13 residues. The germline gives CDR1 MNHNY, CDR2 SVGAGI (reference sequence). V lost 0 bases to trimming and J lost 7 bases, with 10 bases between them. The CDR3 loop reads CASSYSSPGEQYF. CDR3 nucleotide sequence: TGTGCCAGCAGTTACTCGAGTCCGGGGGAGCAGTACTTC.

The chain recombines TRBV6-5 with TRBJ1-2; 9 positions agree with TRBD1. V was clipped by 6 bases and J by 8 bases; unmatched bases: 13. The V gene's germline CDR1 is MNHEY and CDR2 SVGAGI. CDR3 length: 15 residues. The CDR3: CASRHTGGESGGYTF. CDR3 coding DNA: TGTGCCAGCAGGCACACAGGGGGCGAGTCTGGGGGCTACACCTTC.

The rearrangement uses TRBV18 and TRBJ2-7; D is perhaps TRBD2 (7 bases). CDR1 KGHSH and CDR2 LQKENI come from the germline V gene. Trimming took off 0 bases at V and 10 bases at J, with 10 bases between the two ends. The CDR3 has 12 amino acids. The CDR3 DNA is TGTGCCAGCTCACCACCGGGGGGGCGACAGTACTTC. Translation: CASSPPGGRQYF.

The gene calls are TRBV3-1 (or the pseudogene TRBV3-2) and TRBJ1-2, with TRBD1 as a possible D gene (6 bases). The CDR3 is 16 amino acids. Trimming stripped 0 bases from V and 11 bases from J, with 22 bases between. Germline loops: CDR1 LGHDT, CDR2 YNNKEL (reference sequence). CDR3 residues: CASSQDRGSLQGVYTF. CDR3 nucleotides: TGTGCCAGCAGCCAAGATAGGGGCAGTCTACAGGGAGTATACACCTTC.

This clone was observed a handful of times. V is TRBV5-1 and J is TRBJ2-1; 10 bases align to TRBD2. The length of the CDR3 is 15 residues. Trimming at V came to 3 bases and at J to 7 bases, leaving 7 bases not matched to a gene. CDR1 is SGHRS, CDR2 YFSETQ, per germline. The CDR3 DNA follows: TGCGCCAGCAGCTCGAATAGCGGGAGGATGAATGAGCAGTTCTTC. This translates into CASSSNSGRMNEQFF.

The chain links TRBV28 to TRBJ2-2; TRBD1 agrees at 12 bases. The germline gives CDR1 MDHEN, CDR2 SYDVKM. Trimming at V came to 3 bases and at J to 8 bases, leaving 4 bases not matched to a gene. The CDR3 runs 15 residues. The CDR3 spells CASSLGGQGAGELFF. In DNA, the CDR3 is TGTGCCAGCAGTTTGGGGGGACAGGGGGCAGGGGAGCTGTTTTTT.

For this clone: The same CDR3 also results from other DNA sequences found in this sample. The chain recombines TRBV11-2 with TRBJ1-2; perhaps TRBD1 as D (5 bases). Germline V gene sequence: CDR1 SGHAT, CDR2 FQNNGV. This CDR3 is 14 amino acids long. Trimming removed 3 bases at V and 4 bases at J, with 12 bases between. The chain's CDR3 is CASSFTGAGYGYTF. As DNA, the CDR3 is TGTGCCAGCAGCTTTACAGGCGCCGGCTATGGCTACACCTTC.

This chain links TRBV7-2 with TRBJ2-5; 9 bases line up with TRBD1. CDR1 SGHTA and CDR2 FQGNSA come from the germline V gene. Trimming took 3 bases from V and 5 from J; bases not matched to a gene: 7. CDR3 length: 15 amino acids. Here the CDR3 DNA reads TGTGCCAGCAGCTTCCAGGGGGGGACAGGGGAGACCCAGTACTTC. Protein sequence: CASSFQGGTGETQYF.

This rearrangement joins TRBV5-4 to TRBJ1-2; D possibly corresponds to TRBD1 (5 bases). This CDR3 has 14 residues. CDR1 SGHNT and CDR2 YYREEE come from the germline V gene (reference sequence). Trimming stripped 2 bases from V and 5 bases from J, with 13 bases between. CDR3 nucleotide sequence: TGTGCCAGCAGCTTCCCACAGGCAGCTTATGGCTACACCTTC. Its protein product is CASSFPQAAYGYTF.

V and J are TRBV3-1 (or the pseudogene TRBV3-2) and TRBJ2-7; 11 bases map to TRBD2. V lost 3 bases to trimming and J lost 3 bases; unmatched junction nucleotides: 7. The V gene's germline CDR1 is LGHDT and CDR2 YNNKEL (reference sequence). The CDR3 is made up of 16 amino acids. The CDR3 protein is CASSQASGGFHYEQYF. CDR3 sequence (DNA): TGTGCCAGCAGCCAGGCTAGCGGGGGGTTCCACTACGAGCAGTACTTC.

Written as DNA, the CDR3 is TGCGCCAGCAGCCCGAGGGGGACAGGGGAAGGCTACACCTTC. Residues: CASSPRGTGEGYTF. The chain combines TRBV5-1 with TRBJ1-2, with 10 bases aligning to TRBD1. This CDR3 spans 14 amino acids. V was clipped by 4 bases and J by 8 bases; unmatched bases: 8. From germline, CDR1 is SGHRS and CDR2 YFSETQ.

The chain combines TRBV7-3 with TRBJ2-5; TRBD2 agrees at 9 bases. CDR3 length: 16 amino acids. Germline V CDR1 and CDR2: SGHTA, FQGTGA. Losses at the gene ends were 3 bases for V and 2 bases for J; bases not matched to a gene: 7. The CDR3 bases are TGTGCCAGCAGCTTGGGACTAGCTAGGGGGCAAGAGACCCAGTACTTC. It translates to CASSLGLARGQETQYF. Together with reference TRBV7-3 and TRBJ2-5, the CDR3 gives the full variable domain: GAGVSQTPSNKVTEKGKYVELRCDPISGHTALYWYRQSLGQGPEFLIYFQGTGAADDSGLPNDRFFAVRPEGSVSTLKIQRTERGDSAVYLCASSLGLARGQETQYFGPGTRLLVL.

V is TRBV20-1 and J is TRBJ1-1, with TRBD1 identical over 8 bases. J was trimmed by 3 bases and V by 3 bases; bases with no gene match: 3. The germline gives CDR1 DFQATT, CDR2 SNEGSKA (reference sequence). CDR3 length: 13 residues. The CDR3 region is CSASTGGDTEAFF. The CDR3 DNA reads TGCAGTGCTAGTACAGGGGGAGACACTGAAGCTTTCTTT.

V gene TRBV7-2 combines with J gene TRBJ1-1; maybe TRBD1 (6 bases). The CDR3 is made up of 14 amino acids. The V end lost 1 base, the J end lost 0 bases, and 6 bases lay between the germline ends. CDR1 is SGHTA and CDR2 is FQGNSA in the germline V gene. CDR3 bases: TGTGCCAGCAGCTTAGGGGACATGAACACTGAAGCTTTCTTT. Encoded protein: CASSLGDMNTEAFF.

The table lists this clone with a count of one. The gene calls are TRBV6-1 and TRBJ1-1; TRBD1 might be the D (6 bases). Looked up from germline, CDR1 is MNHNS and CDR2 is SASEGT. Between the trimmed V and J ends, which lost 3 bases and 1 base, there was a span of 12 bases. This CDR3 is 15 amino acids long. The CDR3: CASSDPGQPNTEAFF. The CDR3 DNA sequence: TGTGCCAGCAGTGACCCGGGACAACCGAACACTGAAGCTTTCTTT.

The chain has TRBV3-1 (or the pseudogene TRBV3-2) and TRBJ2-4; 7 positions match TRBD1. V lost 5 bases, J lost 0 bases, and 4 bases stayed unmatched. CDR1 is LGHDT, CDR2 YNNKEL, per germline (reference sequence). CDR3 size: 15 residues. The CDR3 DNA is TGTGCCAGCAGCGGGACAGCCCTAGCCAAAAACATTCAGTACTTC. This gives the protein CASSGTALAKNIQYF.